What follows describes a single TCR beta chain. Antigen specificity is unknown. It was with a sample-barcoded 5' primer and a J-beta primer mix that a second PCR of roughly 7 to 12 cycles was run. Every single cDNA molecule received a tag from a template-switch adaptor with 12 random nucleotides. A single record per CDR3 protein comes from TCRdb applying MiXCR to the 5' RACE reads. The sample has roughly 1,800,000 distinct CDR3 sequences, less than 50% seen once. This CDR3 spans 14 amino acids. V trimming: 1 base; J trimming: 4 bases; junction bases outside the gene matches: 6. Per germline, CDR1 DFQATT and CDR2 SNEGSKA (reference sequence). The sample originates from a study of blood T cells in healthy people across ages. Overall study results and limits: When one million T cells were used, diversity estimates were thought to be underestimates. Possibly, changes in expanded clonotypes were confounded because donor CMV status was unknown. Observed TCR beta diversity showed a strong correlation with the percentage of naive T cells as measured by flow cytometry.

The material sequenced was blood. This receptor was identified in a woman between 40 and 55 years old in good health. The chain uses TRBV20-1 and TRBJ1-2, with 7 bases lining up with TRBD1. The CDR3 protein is CSARADRVGYGYTF. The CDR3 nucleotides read TGCAGTGCTAGAGCAGACAGGGTGGGCTATGGCTACACCTTC.